This is a list of T cell receptor beta chains from one sample in a study of Ad26.COV2.S vaccination and SARS-CoV-2 variants. TCRdb's copy holds only in-frame clones and misses some; the assay was immunoSEQ multiplex PCR. The sample holds about 400,000 clones, over 80% seen once. Sequenced here: peripheral blood, sampled in a trial of Ad26.COV2.S vaccine versus placebo. The receptors originated from a person aged 18-65 years who received the Ad26.COV2.S COVID-19 vaccine or a placebo. Each CDR3 is given with its conserved first and last residue. The D gene is left open where the match is weak. Clone size is given for some rows only: seen once, a few or many times, or a class if the clone is expanded.

-	-	TRBV12-3/TRBV12-4	TRBJ2-3	TGTGCCAGCAGTTTCAGATACACCAATACGCAGTATTTT	CASSFRYTNTQYF
-	-	TRBV18	TRBJ2-3	TGTGCCAGCCATTCTGTTGCGGATACGCAGTATTTT	CASHSVADTQYF
once	TRBD1	TRBV4-1	TRBJ1-5	TGCGCCAGCAGCCAAGCGTGGGACAGTTATCAGCCCCAGCATTTT	CASSQAWDSYQPQHF
few	-	TRBV9	TRBJ1-1	TGTGCCAGCAGCGCGCACTCCGAACTGAACACTGAAGCTTTCTTT	CASSAHSELNTEAFF
-	TRBD1	TRBV2	TRBJ2-1	TGTGCCAGCAGGCTCGACAGGGGTACATACAATGAGCAGTTCTTC	CASRLDRGTYNEQFF
-	-	TRBV19	TRBJ1-1	TGTGCCAGTAGTATAGGGGCGGCGGAAGCTTTCTTT	CASSIGAAEAFF
-	-	TRBV28	TRBJ2-5	TGTGCCAGCAGTTTAACCGCGGGGGCGCGAGAAGAGACCCAGTACTTC	CASSLTAGAREETQYF
-	TRBD2	TRBV5-6	TRBJ2-5	TGTGCCAGCAGCTACGGACTAGCGGGGGGCGAGACCCAGTACTTC	CASSYGLAGGETQYF
-	-	TRBV9	TRBJ2-3	TGTGCCAGCAGCGCTCCAGGGAGGGGGATATCAGATACGCAGTATTTT	CASSAPGRGISDTQYF
-	TRBD1	TRBV5-1	TRBJ1-2	TGCGCCAGCAGCTTGGACGGGACAGAATACTATGGCTACACCTTC	CASSLDGTEYYGYTF
-	-	TRBV11-2	TRBJ2-2	TGTGCCAGCAGCTTGATGTTCGCGAACACCGGGGAGCTGTTTTTT	CASSLMFANTGELFF
-	TRBD2	TRBV27	TRBJ2-3	TGTGCCAGCAGTCGCCAATCTAGCGGGGGGTGGTTCGTGGGCGCAGATACGCAGTATTTT	CASSRQSSGGWFVGADTQYF
-	-	TRBV2	TRBJ2-7	TGTGCCAGCAGCCCAAAACCCTTCTACGAGCAGTACTTC	CASSPKPFYEQYF
-	TRBD2	TRBV7-9	TRBJ2-3	TGTGCCAGCAGCTCCGTCCTAGCGGGGCTATTGGATACGCAGTATTTT	CASSSVLAGLLDTQYF
-	-	TRBV7-9	TRBJ2-3	TGTGCCAGCAGCAGGGTCGGGGGTCCCGACCCCACAGATACGCAGTATTTT	CASSRVGGPDPTDTQYF
-	TRBD1	TRBV18	TRBJ1-1	TGTGCCAGCTCACCACGCCGGACAGGGGAATGGTCGGCTTTCTTT	CASSPRRTGEWSAFF
-	-	TRBV7-9	TRBJ1-4	TGTGCCAGCAGCCTTGCGGGGGGTGAAAAACTGTTTTTT	CASSLAGGEKLFF
-	TRBD1	TRBV5-1	TRBJ1-1	TGCGCCAGCAGCTTGAGATCCCGACAGGGGATGAACACTGAAGCTTTCTTT	CASSLRSRQGMNTEAFF
-	TRBD2	TRBV9	TRBJ2-2	TGTGCCAGCAGCGTAGCTACCAGCGGGAGGAACACCGGGGAGCTGTTTTTT	CASSVATSGRNTGELFF
-	-	TRBV5-6	TRBJ2-3	TGTGCCAGCAGCTTCGTCAGGGGCGATACGCAGTATTTT	CASSFVRGDTQYF
-	-	TRBV28	TRBJ1-6	TGTGCCAGCAGTTTAACCCAGGCACCCCTCCACTTT	CASSLTQAPLHF
-	TRBD1	TRBV7-2	TRBJ1-1	TGTGCCAGCAGTTTACAGGGGGCGCTCACTGAAGCTTTCTTT	CASSLQGALTEAFF
-	-	TRBV6-2/TRBV6-3	TRBJ1-5	TGTGCCAGCAGCAAGAACCCCAGGGTTGGCAATCAGCCCCAGCATTTT	CASSKNPRVGNQPQHF
-	-	TRBV12-2	TRBJ1-3	TGTGCAAGTCGCCGGACGGGAAACTCTGGAAACACCATATATTTT	CASRRTGNSGNTIYF
-	-	TRBV20-1	TRBJ1-1	TGCAGTGCTAGTCGGGGGGGTAGGACTGAAGCTTTCTTT	CSASRGGRTEAFF
-	-	TRBV5-6	TRBJ1-3	TGTGCCAGCAGCCCAGGACCTGGAAACACCATATATTTT	CASSPGPGNTIYF
-	-	TRBV7-9	TRBJ2-3	TGTGCCAGCAGCTTACTTGCGGGGCTCACAGATACGCAGTATTTT	CASSLLAGLTDTQYF
-	TRBD1	TRBV7-2	TRBJ1-1	TGTGCCAGCAGCACCCTAGGACAGGGGTTGACTGAAGCTTTCTTT	CASSTLGQGLTEAFF
-	TRBD2	TRBV19	TRBJ2-1	TGTGCCAGCCAGAGCGGGGGCCGATACAATGAGCAGTTCTTC	CASQSGGRYNEQFF
-	TRBD1	TRBV7-9	TRBJ1-2	TGTGCCACCAGTCCCGGGACAGGGTTGGCCTTC	CATSPGTGLAF
-	-	TRBV29-1	TRBJ2-4	TGCAGCGCCCAAGAGGCGGTAGCCAAAAACATTCAGTACTTC	CSAQEAVAKNIQYF
-	-	TRBV24-1	TRBJ1-1	TGTGCCACCAGTGATTTAATACTGAACACTGAAGCTTTCTTT	CATSDLILNTEAFF
-	-	TRBV3-1/TRBV3-2	TRBJ1-6	TGTGCCAGCAGCACCTCGTGGGGCAGGTATAATTCACCCCTCCACTTT	CASSTSWGRYNSPLHF
-	TRBD1	TRBV4-1	TRBJ1-2	TGCGCCAGCAGCCTCGGACAGGGGGCTTTTGGCTACACCTTC	CASSLGQGAFGYTF
-	-	TRBV27	TRBJ2-7	TGTGCCAGCAGTTTCACGGTTGGCTACGAGCAGTACTTC	CASSFTVGYEQYF
few	TRBD1	TRBV19	TRBJ2-7	TGTGCCAGTAGTATCCAGGGGGTTGCTGGCGAGCAGTACTTC	CASSIQGVAGEQYF
-	-	TRBV14	TRBJ1-5	TGTGCCAGCAGCCAAGGCCCCGACTTTCCTGGGAGCAATCAGCCCCAGCATTTT	CASSQGPDFPGSNQPQHF